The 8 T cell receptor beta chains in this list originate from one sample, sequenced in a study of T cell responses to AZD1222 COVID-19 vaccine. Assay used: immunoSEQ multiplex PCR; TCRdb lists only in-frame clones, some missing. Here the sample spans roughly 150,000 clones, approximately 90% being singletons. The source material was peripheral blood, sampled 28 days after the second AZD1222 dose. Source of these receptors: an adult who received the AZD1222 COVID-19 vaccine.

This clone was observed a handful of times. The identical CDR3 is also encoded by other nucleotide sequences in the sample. CDR3: CASSLTGDYGYTF. CDR3 nucleotide sequence: TGTGCCAGCAGTTTGACAGGGGACTATGGCTACACCTTC. The J gene is TRBJ1-2, the V gene TRBV12-3 or TRBV12-4; 8 bases fit TRBD1. Germline trimming cut 3 bases from V and 3 bases from J; bases unmatched to any gene: 0. CDR3 length: 13 residues.

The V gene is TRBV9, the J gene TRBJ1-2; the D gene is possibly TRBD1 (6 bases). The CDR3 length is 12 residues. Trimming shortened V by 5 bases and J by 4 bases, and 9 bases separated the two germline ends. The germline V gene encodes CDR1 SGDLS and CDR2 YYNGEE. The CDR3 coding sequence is TGTGCCAGCAGGGGGGGGCCCTATGGCTACACCTTC. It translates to CASRGGPYGYTF. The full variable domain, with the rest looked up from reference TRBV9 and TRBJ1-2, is DSGVTQTPKHLITATGQRVTLRCSPRSGDLSVYWYQQSLDQGLQFLIQYYNGEERAKGNILERFSAQQFPDLHSELNLSSLELGDSALYFCASRGGPYGYTFGSGTRLTVV.

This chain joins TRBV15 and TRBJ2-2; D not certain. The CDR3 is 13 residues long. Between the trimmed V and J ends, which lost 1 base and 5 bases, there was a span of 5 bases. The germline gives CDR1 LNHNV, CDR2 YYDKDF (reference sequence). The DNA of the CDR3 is TGTGCCACCAGCAGAGGAGGAACCGGGGAGCTGTTTTTT. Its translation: CATSRGGTGELFF.

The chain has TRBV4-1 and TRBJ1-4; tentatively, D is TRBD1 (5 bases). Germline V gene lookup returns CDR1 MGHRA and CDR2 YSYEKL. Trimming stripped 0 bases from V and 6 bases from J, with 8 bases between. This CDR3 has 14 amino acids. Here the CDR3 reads CASSQDQGYEKLFF. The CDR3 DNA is TGCGCCAGCAGCCAAGATCAGGGTTATGAAAAACTGTTTTTT.

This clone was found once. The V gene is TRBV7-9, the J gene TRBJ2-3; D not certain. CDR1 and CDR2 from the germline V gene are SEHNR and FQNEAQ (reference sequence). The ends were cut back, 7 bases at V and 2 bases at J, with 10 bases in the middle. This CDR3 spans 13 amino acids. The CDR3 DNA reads TGTGCCAGCATCCACCCCCACACAGATACGCAGTATTTT. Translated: CASIHPHTDTQYF.

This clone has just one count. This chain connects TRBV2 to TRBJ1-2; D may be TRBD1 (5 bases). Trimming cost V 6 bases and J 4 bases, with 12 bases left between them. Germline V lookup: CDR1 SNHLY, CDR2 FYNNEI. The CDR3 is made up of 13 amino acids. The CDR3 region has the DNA TGTGCCAGCAGGGCAAGACAGACCTATGGCTACACCTTC. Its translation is CASRARQTYGYTF.

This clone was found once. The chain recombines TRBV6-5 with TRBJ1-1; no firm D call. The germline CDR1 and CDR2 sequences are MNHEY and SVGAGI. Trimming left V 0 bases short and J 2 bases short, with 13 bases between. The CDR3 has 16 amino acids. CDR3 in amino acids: CASSYSPGFLNTEAFF. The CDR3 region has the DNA TGTGCCAGCAGTTACTCACCGGGTTTCCTCAACACTGAAGCTTTCTTT.

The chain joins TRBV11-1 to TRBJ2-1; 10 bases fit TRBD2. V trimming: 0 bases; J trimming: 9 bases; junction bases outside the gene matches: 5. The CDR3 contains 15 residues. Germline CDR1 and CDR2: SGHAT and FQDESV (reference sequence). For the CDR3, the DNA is TGTGCCAGCAGCTTAGCGGGACTAGCGACGGGTGAGCAGTTCTTC. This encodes CASSLAGLATGEQFF.